This T cell receptor beta chain was identified in a study of control samples from healthy donors and cancer patients. Using immunoSEQ multiplex PCR, the repertoire was profiled, and TCRdb retains in-frame clones only, with some absent. The table records 150,000 or so clones, approximately 94% of them present only once. Trimming removed 5 bases from V and 3 bases from J, with 11 bases in between. The CDR3 spans 13 residues. Germline lookup yields CDR1 SEHNR and CDR2 FQNEAQ (reference sequence). As for this clone: Within the sample, other DNA sequences also encode this same CDR3.

The sample was blood. The receptor was isolated from a man between 18 and 35 years old in good health. The chain carries TRBV7-9 and TRBJ2-7, with D maybe TRBD1 (6 bases). CDR3 amino acids: CASSRGQHYEQYF. The CDR3 DNA reads as TGTGCCAGCAGCCGTGGACAGCACTACGAGCAGTACTTC. Drawing the rest from reference TRBV7-9 and TRBJ2-7, the complete variable domain is DTGVSQNPRHKITKRGQNVTFRCDPISEHNRLYWYRQTLGQGPEFLTYFQNEAQLEKSRLLSDRFSAERPKGSFSTLEIQRTEQGDSAMYLCASSRGQHYEQYFGPGTRLTVT.